These 22 T cell receptor beta chains were sequenced from one sample in a study of cytomegalovirus exposure and HLA in healthy donors. In the PCR, 60 Vbeta and 13 Jbeta primers were used. The table came from immunoSEQ multiplex PCR; TCRdb's copy has only in-frame clones and leaves some out. The profile covers about 150,000 clones, with 70% to 90% appearing a single time and about 2.1% taken by the ten largest. The sample taken for sequencing was PBMCs. The receptors come from a young woman in good health and CMV-seronegative.

V is TRBV5-4 and J is TRBJ2-1; D gene ambiguous. Germline lookup yields CDR1 SGHNT and CDR2 YYREEE (reference sequence). The CDR3 covers 13 residues. V was cut by 1 base and J by 3 bases, with 5 bases left in between. The CDR3 DNA reads TGTGCCAGCAGCTTGTTCAACTACAATGAGCAGTTCTTC. Encoded protein: CASSLFNYNEQFF.

This chain uses TRBV5-1 with TRBJ2-1; 8 bases are a match to TRBD1. The CDR3 runs to 13 residues. The J segment lost 6 bases and the V segment lost 4 bases, leaving 3 bases of the junction unmatched. The germline gives CDR1 SGHRS, CDR2 YFSETQ. DNA for the CDR3: TGCGCCAGCAGCGCGGACAGGGCCAATGAGCAGTTCTTC. Residues: CASSADRANEQFF.

CDR3 sequence reads: CASSLEAPSTEQFF. The DNA for the CDR3 is TGCGCCAGCAGTCTGGAGGCCCCCTCGACTGAGCAGTTCTTC. The chain joins TRBV4-3 to TRBJ2-1, with D tentatively TRBD2 (5 bases). Germline CDR1 and CDR2: LGHNA and YSLEER. This CDR3 spans 14 amino acids. Trimming removed 6 bases at V and 9 bases at J, with 18 bases between.

The genes are TRBV19 and TRBJ2-7; TRBD1 might be the D (5 bases). V gave up 6 bases and J gave up 3 bases, with 12 bases separating them. The length of the CDR3 is 13 residues. Germline CDR1 LNHDA, CDR2 SQIVND (reference sequence). The CDR3 DNA is TGTGCCAGTAGCGCGACAGAATACTACGAGCAGTACTTC. It yields the protein CASSATEYYEQYF.

V gene TRBV5-1 combines with J gene TRBJ2-5; TRBD2 agrees at 8 bases. The V gene end was trimmed by 1 base and the J gene end by 11 bases; junction bases not matched to a gene: 13. Germline V CDR1 and CDR2: SGHRS, YFSETQ. This CDR3 has 15 residues. The CDR3 sequence: CASSLTQAGVLKQYF. CDR3 coding DNA: TGCGCCAGCAGCTTGACCCAAGCGGGAGTGTTAAAACAGTACTTC.

Here the CDR3 DNA reads TGTGCCAGCAGCGCTGGGGGTAGCGGAGCGTACTCCTACGAGCAGTACTTC. It codes for CASSAGGSGAYSYEQYF. V usage is TRBV9 and J usage is TRBJ2-7; possibly TRBD2 for D (6 bases). Trimming shortened V by 3 bases and J by 0 bases, and 19 bases separated the two germline ends. Germline CDR1 SGDLS, CDR2 YYNGEE. This CDR3 has 17 amino acids.

V gene TRBV4-1 combines with J gene TRBJ2-1; 8 bases align to TRBD2. CDR1 and CDR2 from the germline V gene are MGHRA and YSYEKL. Unmatched junction bases numbered 9, after V lost 3 bases and J lost 5 bases. This CDR3 is built from 16 residues. In DNA form, the CDR3 reads TGCGCCAGCAGCCAGGAAGAGGGACTAGTAGACAATGAGCAGTTCTTC. Translating gives CASSQEEGLVDNEQFF.

The chain joins TRBV28 to TRBJ2-6; 7 bases map to TRBD1. The germline V gene has CDR1 MDHEN and CDR2 SYDVKM. The CDR3 spans 19 residues. V lost 0 bases, J lost 0 bases, and 8 bases stayed unmatched. The CDR3 nucleotides are TGTGCCAGCAGTTTATGGATACAGGGGATGCACTCTGGGGCCAACGTCCTGACTTTC. Translating it yields CASSLWIQGMHSGANVLTF.

The chain links TRBV7-2 to TRBJ1-6; D remains unclear. Trimming took off 1 base at V and 9 bases at J, with 7 bases between the two ends. The CDR3 is made up of 13 amino acids. Per the germline V gene, CDR1 is SGHTA and CDR2 is FQGNSA. The CDR3 here is CASSLGRVSPLHF. The CDR3 DNA reads TGTGCCAGCAGCTTAGGGCGGGTTTCACCCCTCCACTTT.

The chain carries TRBV6-5 and TRBJ2-7; a possible D gene is TRBD2 (6 bases). V lost 6 bases and J lost 11, with 17 bases in between. The CDR3 is 12 amino acids. CDR1 is MNHEY, CDR2 SVGAGI, per germline. This CDR3 reads CASRRPEGWEYF. CDR3 DNA: TGTGCCAGCAGGCGACCGGAGGGATGGGAGTACTTC.

The chain combines TRBV7-2 with TRBJ2-5, with 9 bases identical to TRBD1. CDR1 and CDR2 (germline): SGHTA, FQGNSA. The V segment lost 8 bases and the J segment 5 bases; nucleotides outside the gene matches: 9. There are 14 residues in the CDR3. In DNA form, the CDR3 reads TGTGCCAGCTCCCGGGACAGGGCTTGGGAGACCCAGTACTTC. It yields the protein CASSRDRAWETQYF.

The rearrangement uses TRBV15 and TRBJ1-3; TRBD1 is a possible D gene (5 bases). CDR3 length: 14 amino acids. The V end lost 1 base, the J end lost 8 bases, and 12 bases lay between the germline ends. Germline assignment: CDR1 LNHNV and CDR2 YYDKDF (reference sequence). In DNA form, the CDR3 reads TGTGCCACCAGCAGAGTCCAACAGGTGGACACCATATATTTT. This translates into CATSRVQQVDTIYF.

The chain combines TRBV5-4 with TRBJ2-3, with TRBD1 as a possible D gene (5 bases). This CDR3 region has 15 residues. Germline CDR1 is SGHNT and CDR2 is YYREEE (reference sequence). Deletions cut 0 bases from V and 6 bases from J, with 14 bases between. In DNA form, the CDR3 reads TGTGCCAGCAGCTTGGAGTCAGGGAAAACGGATACGCAGTATTTT. This sequence encodes CASSLESGKTDTQYF.

The V gene is TRBV23-1, the J gene TRBJ2-3, with D perhaps matching TRBD2 (6 bases). TRBV23-1 is labeled an ORF, and its function is uncertain. V lost 2 bases and J lost 7, with 28 bases in between. CDR3 size: 19 residues. CDR3 in DNA: TGCGCCAGCAGTCAAAGTAACTTAGCGGTCCCCAACGGGTGGTATACGCAGTATTTT. This encodes CASSQSNLAVPNGWYTQYF.

This clone has only a few counts. V gene TRBV19 combines with J gene TRBJ1-2; tentatively, D is TRBD1 (5 bases). CDR3 length: 14 amino acids. CDR1 and CDR2 (germline): LNHDA, SQIVND (reference sequence). V lost 6 bases, J lost 4 bases, and 15 bases lay in between. This CDR3 is CASSYRSNSYGYTF. The CDR3 DNA sequence: TGTGCCAGTAGCTACAGGAGTAATAGCTATGGCTACACCTTC. Drawing the rest from reference TRBV19 and TRBJ1-2, the complete variable domain is DGGITQSPKYLFRKEGQNVTLSCEQNLNHDAMYWYRQDPGQGLRLIYYSQIVNDFQKGDIAEGYSVSREKKESFPLTVTSAQKNPTAFYLCASSYRSNSYGYTFGSGTRLTVV.

The sample holds one count of this clone. This sequence joins TRBV4-1 and TRBJ1-4; 11 nucleotides line up with TRBD1. The CDR3 totals 19 residues. Germline trimming cut 1 base from V and 3 bases from J; bases unmatched to any gene: 10. Germline-derived CDR1 and CDR2 are MGHRA and YSYEKL. In DNA form, the CDR3 reads TGCGCCAGCAGCCAAGTATCGGCGGACAGGGGGCGCCCTAATGAAAAACTGTTTTTT. Protein product: CASSQVSADRGRPNEKLFF.

The CDR3 sequence is CASSVRTRAGELFF. DNA for the CDR3: TGTGCCAGCAGCGTTCGGACAAGGGCCGGGGAGCTGTTTTTT. The V call is TRBV9, the J call TRBJ2-2; D possibly corresponds to TRBD1 (5 bases). Germline assignment: CDR1 SGDLS and CDR2 YYNGEE. V dropped 2 bases and J dropped 6 bases, with 11 bases sitting between them. CDR3 length: 14 residues.

V and J are TRBV5-8 and TRBJ1-2, with D tentatively TRBD1 (6 bases). The CDR3 is 14 residues long. Germline V CDR1 and CDR2: SGHTS, YDEGEE. Deletions cut 4 bases from V and 2 bases from J, with 12 bases between. CDR3 sequence (DNA): TGTGCCAGCAGCCAGGGGAGAAGGAACTATGGCTACACCTTC. It encodes CASSQGRRNYGYTF.

The chain joins TRBV18 to TRBJ2-3; no definite D call. Germline CDR1 is KGHSH and CDR2 is LQKENI. The CDR3 is made up of 16 amino acids. V lost 1 base and J 0 bases, leaving 11 bases between the germline ends. The CDR3 region has the DNA TGTGCCAGCTCACCACTCCGGGTCTCTAGCACAGATACGCAGTATTTT. Translation gives CASSPLRVSSTDTQYF.

CDR3 sequence: CASSPLGGRAGTGELFF. For the CDR3, the DNA is TGCGCCAGCAGCCCTCTTGGCGGGAGGGCCGGCACCGGGGAGCTGTTTTTT. V usage is TRBV5-1 and J usage is TRBJ2-2; 9 nucleotides agree with TRBD2. Germline assignment: CDR1 SGHRS and CDR2 YFSETQ. With 4 bases clipped from V and 4 bases from J, the junction kept 11 bases outside the gene matches. The CDR3 is made up of 17 amino acids.

This clone appeared once. The chain uses TRBV5-3 and TRBJ2-3; possible D gene TRBD1, 6 bases. TRBV5-3 is assigned to the ORF class and has an uncertain function. CDR3 length: 15 amino acids. Between the trimmed V and J ends, which lost 5 bases and 1 base, there was a span of 14 bases. CDR3 DNA: TGTGCCAGAAGACTCAGGGGTGAAGGCACAGATACGCAGTATTTT. Amino acid sequence: CARRLRGEGTDTQYF.

The chain joins TRBV19 to TRBJ1-2; D gene ambiguous. The germline V gene encodes CDR1 LNHDA and CDR2 SQIVND (reference sequence). The CDR3 runs to 15 residues. Trimming removed 1 base from V and 4 bases from J, with 13 bases in between. The CDR3, as DNA: TGTGCCAGTAGTATAGGCACGGGAGTAGGCTATGGCTACACCTTC. Protein: CASSIGTGVGYGYTF.